The clone carrying this TCR beta chain was observed once. The sample has other DNA sequences that encode this CDR3 too. Data came from immunoSEQ multiplex PCR; TCRdb stores just in-frame clones and leaves some out. The data show approximately 170,000 clones, roughly 86% seen once. This specimen comes from a study of blood T cell repertoires in COVID-19. Overall study: The United States, Italy and Spain provided the acute and convalescent COVID-19 samples. The analysed material was cDNA or gDNA that came from T cells, B-cell-depleted T cells, or PBMCs.

The CDR3 runs to 13 residues. V lost 6 bases, J lost 1 base, and 4 bases stayed unmatched. Looked up from germline, CDR1 is SGHRS and CDR2 is YFSETQ. The sample consisted of peripheral blood. This TCR came from a woman at least 80 years old with COVID-19, enrolled during active disease. The chain has TRBV5-1 and TRBJ2-7; 7 positions agree with TRBD1. The CDR3 DNA reads TGCGCCAGCAACCGGGACAGTTCCTACGAGCAGTACTTC. Its translation is CASNRDSSYEQYF.